Presented here are 30 T cell receptor beta chains from one specimen sequenced in a study of blood T cell repertoires in COVID-19 (dated by TCRdb to the early 2020s). Preparation of the library involved the immunoSEQ multiplex PCR assay. Not all clones reach the TCRdb copy of this immuneACCESS table, which keeps in-frame sequences only. Checked studies attribute under half of the gap to unresolved V genes and leave the rest unexplained. This sample has 150,000 to 200,000 clones in its table, and roughly 90% of those were observed once. The top ten clonotypes cover roughly 1.4% of the sample. Input material: peripheral blood. These receptors were collected from a woman in her fifties or sixties with acute or convalescent COVID-19.

This clone was detected only once. The chain combines TRBV29-1 with TRBJ1-2; 8 bases line up with TRBD1. This CDR3 is built from 14 residues. V dropped 0 bases and J dropped 6; count of bases not matched to a gene: 6. The germline gives CDR1 SQVTM, CDR2 ANQGSEA. CDR3 in DNA: TGCAGCGTTGAAGATAGGGGCAGGGGGCATGGCTACACCTTC. Translation: CSVEDRGRGHGYTF.

The V gene is TRBV10-3, the J gene TRBJ2-2; perhaps TRBD2 as D (6 bases). Germline V lookup: CDR1 ENHRY, CDR2 SYGVKD. There are 16 residues in the CDR3. V gave up 8 bases and J gave up 1 base, with 17 bases separating them. The CDR3 DNA reads as TGTGCCATCCAATTTGGAGGGCCACAGAACACCGGGGAGCTGTTTTTT. Its translation: CAIQFGGPQNTGELFF.

This chain connects TRBV19 to TRBJ2-1; 7 nucleotides line up with TRBD2. The germline V gene encodes CDR1 LNHDA and CDR2 SQIVND (reference sequence). CDR3 length: 17 residues. After removal of 0 bases from V and 2 bases from J, the junction contained 7 bases not matched to a gene. Here the CDR3 DNA reads TGTGCCAGTAGTATAGAACTAACCGGGACTACCTACAATGAGCAGTTCTTC. This translates into CASSIELTGTTYNEQFF.

The V gene is TRBV7-9, the J gene TRBJ2-1, with TRBD1 matching over 7 bases. The junction had 4 bases not matched to a gene; V was cut back by 5 bases and J by 3 bases. This CDR3 spans 14 amino acids. CDR1 is SEHNR and CDR2 is FQNEAQ in the germline V gene (reference sequence). The CDR3 nucleotides are TGTGCCAGCAGCCCTGGACAGGACTACAATGAGCAGTTCTTC. It codes for CASSPGQDYNEQFF. Full variable domain (missing parts from reference TRBV7-9 and TRBJ2-1): DTGVSQNPRHKITKRGQNVTFRCDPISEHNRLYWYRQTLGQGPEFLTYFQNEAQLEKSRLLSDRFSAERPKGSFSTLEIQRTEQGDSAMYLCASSPGQDYNEQFFGPGTRLTVL.

The chain joins TRBV5-6 to TRBJ1-2; D uncertain. Germline V gene lookup returns CDR1 SGHDT and CDR2 YYEEEE. There are 18 residues in the CDR3. Trimming removed 2 bases from V and 4 bases from J, with 24 bases in between. The CDR3 sequence is CASSFEGRGVARRYGYTF. The CDR3 DNA reads as TGTGCCAGCAGCTTTGAGGGAAGAGGAGTAGCCCGGCGCTATGGCTACACCTTC. Filled out from reference TRBV5-6 and TRBJ1-2, the complete variable domain reads DAGVTQSPTHLIKTRGQQVTLRCSPKSGHDTVSWYQQALGQGPQFIFQYYEEEERQRGNFPDRFSGHQFPNYSSELNVNALLLGDSALYLCASSFEGRGVARRYGYTFGSGTRLTVV.

This clone appeared a single time. V and J are TRBV7-9 and TRBJ1-2; the match to TRBD1 covers 8 bases. Trimming took 5 bases from V and 4 from J; bases not matched to a gene: 9. The CDR3 runs to 15 residues. The V gene's germline CDR1 is SEHNR and CDR2 FQNEAQ (reference sequence). In DNA, the CDR3 is TGTGCCAGCAGCCCCGGACAGGGCCTTGGCTATGGCTACACCTTC. It yields the protein CASSPGQGLGYGYTF. The complete variable domain, with remaining parts taken from reference TRBV7-9 and TRBJ1-2, reads DTGVSQNPRHKITKRGQNVTFRCDPISEHNRLYWYRQTLGQGPEFLTYFQNEAQLEKSRLLSDRFSAERPKGSFSTLEIQRTEQGDSAMYLCASSPGQGLGYGYTFGSGTRLTVV.

This chain connects TRBV24-1 to TRBJ1-5; D is unresolved. Deletions cut 0 bases from V and 7 bases from J, with 15 bases between. Germline V CDR1 and CDR2: KGHDR, SFDVKD. The CDR3 has 16 residues. In DNA form, the CDR3 reads TGTGCCACCAGTGATTTGAGAGTCGTGGGAGGGCAGCCCCAGCATTTT. This encodes CATSDLRVVGGQPQHF.

The chain is built from TRBV12-5 and TRBJ2-1; 12 bases match TRBD2. From germline, CDR1 is LGHNT and CDR2 FRNRAP. CDR3 size: 16 residues. Trimming at V came to 4 bases and at J to 6 bases, leaving 7 bases not matched to a gene. CDR3 DNA sequence: TGTGCTAGTGGTTACGGACTAGCGGGGTCCCTCAATGAGCAGTTCTTC. This sequence encodes CASGYGLAGSLNEQFF.

The J gene is TRBJ1-5, the V gene TRBV6-5; weak D call: TRBD1 (5 bases). Germline CDR1 MNHEY, CDR2 SVGAGI. Between the trimmed V and J ends, which lost 0 bases and 7 bases, there was a span of 13 bases. The CDR3 is 15 residues long. The CDR3 nucleotides are TGTGCCAGCAGTTACTCGAGTCAGGGAGGCCAGCCCCAGCATTTT. Translated: CASSYSSQGGQPQHF.

The chain joins TRBV5-1 to TRBJ2-5; 10 bases fit TRBD1. This CDR3 is 15 amino acids long. CDR1 is SGHRS and CDR2 is YFSETQ in the germline V gene. The V gene end was trimmed by 4 bases and the J gene end by 4 bases; junction bases not matched to a gene: 7. The CDR3 DNA sequence: TGCGCCAGCAGCACATGGACAGGGGGGGTAGAGACCCAGTACTTC. Protein sequence: CASSTWTGGVETQYF.

This chain connects TRBV19 to TRBJ1-1; D is unresolved. Germline V CDR1 and CDR2: LNHDA, SQIVND (reference sequence). CDR3 length: 13 residues. The ends were cut back, 3 bases at V and 3 bases at J, with 8 bases in the middle. For the CDR3, the DNA is TGTGCCAGTAGTATCTACTCGGACACTGAAGCTTTCTTT. Translated: CASSIYSDTEAFF.

The rearrangement links TRBV6-1 to TRBJ2-7; 7 bases map to TRBD1. CDR3 length: 15 amino acids. CDR1 and CDR2 (germline): MNHNS, SASEGT. Trimming cost V 1 base and J 7 bases; bases outside gene matches: 10. CDR3 amino acids: CASSEGRGQAEEQYF. CDR3 sequence (DNA): TGTGCCAGCAGTGAAGGCAGAGGACAGGCGGAGGAGCAGTACTTC.

The chain is built from TRBV9 and TRBJ2-5, with a weak D call TRBD2 (5 bases). The CDR3 extends over 16 amino acids. Trimming shortened V by 0 bases and J by 2 bases, and 14 bases separated the two germline ends. Germline V gives CDR1 SGDLS, CDR2 YYNGEE. The CDR3 loop is CASSVAAQEVQETQYF. CDR3 DNA: TGTGCCAGCAGCGTAGCAGCGCAGGAGGTACAAGAGACCCAGTACTTC.

The chain carries TRBV15 and TRBJ1-3; the D is unclear. The germline gives CDR1 LNHNV, CDR2 YYDKDF (reference sequence). The V and J ends lost 0 bases and 8 bases respectively, with 11 bases between them. The CDR3 totals 14 residues. The CDR3 coding sequence is TGTGCCACCAGCAGAGATGGTAGTGAGGACACCATATATTTT. Its protein is CATSRDGSEDTIYF.

The chain carries TRBV10-3 and TRBJ2-5; a possible D gene is TRBD2 (5 bases). The CDR3 is made up of 13 amino acids. Trimming removed 10 bases from V and 0 bases from J, with 12 bases in between. Germline V gene data show CDR1 as ENHRY and CDR2 as SYGVKD. The CDR3 nucleotides read TGTGCCACCGCTGGGAGCTACCAAGAGACCCAGTACTTC. It encodes CATAGSYQETQYF.

The rearrangement uses TRBV27 and TRBJ1-1; the D is unclear. Trimming cost V 5 bases and J 5 bases, with 15 bases left between them. This CDR3 has 14 amino acids. Germline loops: CDR1 MNHEY, CDR2 SMNVEV (reference sequence). In nucleotides, the CDR3 is TGTGCCAGCAGTGCGCTCCGCGTGAGTACTGAAGCTTTCTTT. Amino acids: CASSALRVSTEAFF.

The rearrangement uses TRBV6-2 or TRBV6-3 and TRBJ2-5, with 13 bases matching TRBD2. With 5 bases clipped from V and 9 bases from J, the junction kept 12 bases outside the gene matches. Germline CDR1 MNHEY, CDR2 SVGEGT. The CDR3 sequence is 16 residues long. CDR3 loop: CASSAITSGGARAQYF. In DNA, the CDR3 is TGTGCCAGCAGTGCCATAACTAGCGGGGGGGCGAGGGCCCAGTACTTC.

In this sample, this clone turned up a few times. The chain joins TRBV4-3 to TRBJ2-2; unclear D gene. CDR1 LGHNA and CDR2 YSLEER come from the germline V gene. Trimming removed 0 bases from V and 7 bases from J, with 6 bases in between. The CDR3 has 13 amino acids. DNA of the CDR3: TGCGCCAGCAGCCAAGATTTCTACGGGGAGCTGTTTTTT. This gives the protein CASSQDFYGELFF.

The V and J genes are TRBV4-1 and TRBJ1-2; the match to TRBD1 covers 8 bases. This CDR3 is 16 amino acids long. CDR1 MGHRA and CDR2 YSYEKL come from the germline V gene. V dropped 4 bases and J dropped 0; count of bases not matched to a gene: 7. CDR3 DNA: TGCGCCAGCAGCCGGTTAGGACAGGGCGCTAACTATGGCTACACCTTC. Residues: CASSRLGQGANYGYTF.

The CDR3 DNA reads as TGTGCCAGCAGCTTGAGCGGGAGGGCCGCAGATACGCAGTATTTT. Residues: CASSLSGRAADTQYF. The chain has TRBV11-2 and TRBJ2-3; 10 bases are a match to TRBD2. V lost 3 bases, J lost 4 bases, and 4 bases stayed unmatched. Germline lookup yields CDR1 SGHAT and CDR2 FQNNGV. The CDR3 loop spans 15 amino acids.

The chain couples TRBV10-1 to TRBJ1-1, with D perhaps matching TRBD1 (5 bases). Germline CDR1 reads WNHNN; CDR2 reads SYGVQD (reference sequence). This CDR3 region has 15 residues. Trimming took off 2 bases at V and 1 base at J, with 11 bases between the two ends. CDR3 sequence reads: CASSEMTAPNTEAFF. CDR3 sequence (DNA): TGCGCCAGCAGTGAGATGACAGCTCCGAACACTGAAGCTTTCTTT.

The chain carries TRBV24-1 and TRBJ2-2; possibly TRBD2 for D (6 bases). Germline CDR1 KGHDR, CDR2 SFDVKD. The CDR3 is made up of 15 amino acids. The V end lost 4 bases, the J end lost 4 bases, and 12 bases lay between the germline ends. CDR3 sequence (DNA): TGTGCCACCAGTGACCCCACTAGCACCACCGGGGAGCTGTTTTTT. It yields the protein CATSDPTSTTGELFF.

The gene calls are TRBV7-9 and TRBJ1-4, with 10 nucleotides matching TRBD1. This CDR3 region has 15 residues. J was trimmed by 8 bases and V by 4 bases; bases with no gene match: 7. CDR1 is SEHNR, CDR2 FQNEAQ, per germline (reference sequence). In DNA, the CDR3 is TGTGCCAGCAGCTCCCTCGGGACAGGGGAAGAAAAACTGTTTTTT. It encodes CASSSLGTGEEKLFF.

This clone has just one count. This chain joins TRBV19 and TRBJ2-5, with TRBD2 matching 7 bases. The length of the CDR3 is 16 residues. CDR1 is LNHDA and CDR2 is SQIVND in the germline V gene (reference sequence). Trimming took 5 bases from V and 1 from J; bases not matched to a gene: 10. The CDR3 nucleotides are TGTGCCAGTAGTGCGGACTGGCGGGGGATCCAAGAGACCCAGTACTTC. It codes for CASSADWRGIQETQYF.

The gene calls are TRBV4-3 and TRBJ1-1; no definite D call. The V and J ends lost 5 bases and 5 bases respectively, with 12 bases between them. This CDR3 contains 13 residues. Germline V gives CDR1 LGHNA, CDR2 YSLEER. The CDR3 nucleotides read TGCGCCAGCAGCGAGGAATCGAGGACTGAAGCTTTCTTT. Its translation is CASSEESRTEAFF.

The chain recombines TRBV10-3 with TRBJ1-2, with 7 bases that match TRBD1. The CDR3 covers 13 residues. CDR1 and CDR2 (germline): ENHRY, SYGVKD. The trim removed 7 bases at V and 7 bases at J, leaving 9 bases unmatched. The CDR3 region has the DNA TGTGCCATCACAGACAGGGAAGGGCTTGGCTACACCTTC. This gives the protein CAITDREGLGYTF.

The chain recombines TRBV6-5 with TRBJ2-1; 8 bases agree with TRBD2. CDR3 length: 15 amino acids. The germline V gene encodes CDR1 MNHEY and CDR2 SVGAGI. V dropped 5 bases and J dropped 0; count of bases not matched to a gene: 3. The CDR3 protein is CASSRSGTSYNEQFF. In DNA, the CDR3 is TGTGCCAGCAGTCGTAGCGGGACCTCCTACAATGAGCAGTTCTTC.

The genes are TRBV18 and TRBJ1-1; 7 bases fit TRBD1. Germline trimming cut 3 bases from V and 3 bases from J; bases unmatched to any gene: 7. Looked up from germline, CDR1 is KGHSH and CDR2 is LQKENI. The CDR3 is 15 amino acids. In DNA, the CDR3 is TGTGCCAGCTCACCCGTCCATCAGGGGGACACTGAAGCTTTCTTT. This sequence encodes CASSPVHQGDTEAFF.

The genes are TRBV7-2 and TRBJ1-2; 8 bases are shared with TRBD1. CDR1 is SGHTA, CDR2 FQGNSA, per germline. Trimming at V came to 1 base and at J to 2 bases, leaving 3 bases not matched to a gene. The CDR3 extends over 15 amino acids. The CDR3 region has the DNA TGTGCCAGCAGCTTAGAACAGGGGGTCAACTATGGCTACACCTTC. This sequence encodes CASSLEQGVNYGYTF.

This rearrangement joins TRBV4-1 to TRBJ2-1; TRBD2 aligns across 8 bases. With V trimmed by 4 bases and J by 9 bases, 17 bases remained unmatched. Per the germline V gene, CDR1 is MGHRA and CDR2 is YSYEKL. The length of the CDR3 is 17 residues. The CDR3 nucleotides read TGCGCCAGCAGCCGGCTAGCGGGCCGTATGGGCGGATTTGAGCAGTTCTTC. Residues: CASSRLAGRMGGFEQFF.